Below, one T cell receptor (beta chain) is given with its context. The data stem from a study of shared clonotypes between healthy human individuals. CD45RO-negative CD8 cells positively selected for CCR7 made up the naive population, which excluded terminally differentiated effector memory CD45RA+ cells. This CDR3 has 15 residues. V lost 2 bases to trimming and J lost 10 bases; unmatched junction nucleotides: 8. Germline V gene data show CDR1 as SEHNR and CDR2 as FQNEAQ (reference sequence). Some clones are missing from TCRdb's copy, which holds only in-frame ones; the method was immunoSEQ multiplex PCR. The sample lists under 2,000,000 clones, about 95% seen once, with under 1.5% in the top ten.

Sequences were obtained from naive CD8+ T cells sorted from blood. This chain joins TRBV7-9 and TRBJ1-4, with 9 bases that match TRBD1. The sequence came from a man between 18 and 35 years old in good health. The chain's CDR3 is CASSLWSGQGGKLFF. CDR3 DNA sequence: TGTGCCAGCAGCTTATGGTCGGGACAGGGTGGAAAACTGTTTTTT.